Sequencing of this T cell receptor beta chain was carried out in a study of blood T cell repertoires in COVID-19 (dated by TCRdb to 2018 to 2021). Regarding the complete study: The collaborator samples originated in the United States, Italy and Spain and spanned the acute and convalescent phases of COVID-19. The material from the prospective study consisted of cDNA or gDNA derived from T cells, B-cell-depleted T cells, or PBMCs. Nearly every sample came with metadata listing a de-identified subject ID, COVID-19 status, age in years and sex. Where HLA class I and class II types were available, the types were taken from metadata supplied by the sample provider, not from assay-based typing. The samples were drawn from the first 160 participants of the ongoing ImmuneRACE study and from some 1,300 subjects provided by 6 global collaborators. The repertoires were made available in a free public database intended to serve as a resource for research on the immune response to SARS-CoV-2. The dataset comprised deeply sampled blood TCRbeta repertoires from subjects exposed to, actively infected with, or recovered from COVID-19.

TCRbeta CDR3 regions were amplified from genomic DNA using the immunoSEQ Assay, a bias-controlled multiplex PCR. As for how the authors treated the data: The number of nucleated cells in each sample was estimated by amplification of reference gene primers within the assay. Sequence reads were collapsed and filtered to measure the absolute abundance of every unique TCRbeta CDR3 rearrangement. Productive Simpson clonality was computed per sample as the square root of Simpson's diversity index over productive rearrangements. TCRdb mirrors the immuneACCESS table, restricted to in-frame sequences. Some clones are absent from its copies; in checked studies, under half trace to an unresolved V gene, and the reason for the others is unknown. V, J and clone size are taken as reported in that table, and D and trimming were inferred from the DNA itself. The sample records about 200,000 clones, 81% of which are singletons. 6% to 9.5% of the sample is held by the ten biggest clonotypes.

Collaborating institutions collected whole blood in K2EDTA tubes following their own protocols. For TCRbeta analysis, collaborators shipped samples as frozen whole blood, isolated PBMCs, or DNA extracted from either of those sample types. Details on this clone: Its binding antigen is unknown. No qualities accompany the bases; no much larger clone lies one base away.

The paper as a whole reports these results and caveats: Clinical and demographic metadata were provided uncurated, with the amount varying by source and participant.

The receptor was isolated from a woman of 80 years or more with acute or convalescent COVID-19. The sequenced material came from peripheral blood.

The CDR3 region: CASSQGLRQDEQFF. The sequence in DNA is TGTGCCAGCAGCCAAGGGCTCCGACAGGATGAGCAGTTCTTC. The sequence joins TRBV3-1 (or the pseudogene TRBV3-2) to TRBJ2-1; the D gene is perhaps TRBD1, from 6 matching bases. The germline V gene (reference sequence) gives CDR1 as LGHDT and CDR2 as YNNKEL. V is cut by 1 base and J by 8 bases, and the space between the germline ends is 12 bases. Including the terminal cysteine and phenylalanine, the CDR3 comprises 14 residues. Just CDR3 DNA is preserved here, 42 bases in frame from base 1.